The 5 T cell receptor beta chains below were found in one sample sequenced in a study of cytomegalovirus exposure and HLA in healthy donors. Vbeta (60) and Jbeta (13) primers were used in the PCR. TCRdb's table, derived via immunoSEQ multiplex PCR, lists solely in-frame clones and lacks some. The sample holds 90,000 to 140,000 clones, around 72% seen once. The specimen sequenced was PBMCs. All receptors derive from a man younger than 40 in good health and CMV-seronegative.

The chain links TRBV5-4 to TRBJ2-1, with D unresolved. This CDR3 has 12 residues. CDR1 is SGHNT and CDR2 is YYREEE in the germline V gene (reference sequence). Trimming pared 4 bases from V and 1 base from J, leaving 3 bases between. The CDR3 loop reads CASSPSYNEQFF. The CDR3 DNA is TGTGCCAGCAGCCCGTCCTACAATGAGCAGTTCTTC.

This clone was seen once. The V call is TRBV7-2, the J call TRBJ2-1, with 8 bases lining up with TRBD1. The J segment lost 9 bases and the V segment lost 0 bases, leaving 7 bases of the junction unmatched. CDR1 and CDR2 from the germline V gene are SGHTA and FQGNSA. The CDR3 length is 15 residues. The CDR3 here is CASSLARQGAGEQFF. DNA for the CDR3: TGTGCCAGCAGCTTAGCACGCCAGGGGGCGGGTGAGCAGTTCTTC.

This clone was observed a few times. The chain recombines TRBV4-3 with TRBJ1-1; 9 bases align to TRBD1. The CDR3 spans 16 residues. Losses at the gene ends were 0 bases for V and 5 bases for J; bases not matched to a gene: 7. Germline V gene data show CDR1 as LGHNA and CDR2 as YSLEER. Written as DNA, the CDR3 is TGCGCCAGCAGCCAAGATCGAGGGGGGACAGGGACTGAAGCTTTCTTT. Translated, it gives CASSQDRGGTGTEAFF.

The J gene is TRBJ1-1, the V gene TRBV5-5, with 10 bases matching TRBD1. Germline loops: CDR1 SGHKS, CDR2 YYEKEE (reference sequence). J lost 5 bases, V lost 4 bases, and 5 bases had no gene match. The CDR3 runs to 14 residues. This chain's CDR3 is CASSVRDRGTEAFF. The DNA of the CDR3 is TGTGCCAGCAGCGTCCGGGACAGGGGAACTGAAGCTTTCTTT. Using reference TRBV5-5 and TRBJ1-1 for the parts outside the CDR3, the full variable domain is DAGVTQSPTHLIKTRGQQVTLRCSPISGHKSVSWYQQVLGQGPQFIFQYYEKEERGRGNFPDRFSARQFPNYSSELNVNALLLGDSALYLCASSVRDRGTEAFFGQGTRLTVV.

This chain uses TRBV4-1 with TRBJ2-1; D is ambiguous. The CDR3 extends over 14 amino acids. Trimming stripped 1 base from V and 5 bases from J, with 9 bases between. CDR1 is MGHRA, CDR2 YSYEKL, per germline. CDR3 DNA: TGCGCCAGCAGCCAAGTAAACAGAGACAATGAGCAGTTCTTC. It is translated as CASSQVNRDNEQFF.